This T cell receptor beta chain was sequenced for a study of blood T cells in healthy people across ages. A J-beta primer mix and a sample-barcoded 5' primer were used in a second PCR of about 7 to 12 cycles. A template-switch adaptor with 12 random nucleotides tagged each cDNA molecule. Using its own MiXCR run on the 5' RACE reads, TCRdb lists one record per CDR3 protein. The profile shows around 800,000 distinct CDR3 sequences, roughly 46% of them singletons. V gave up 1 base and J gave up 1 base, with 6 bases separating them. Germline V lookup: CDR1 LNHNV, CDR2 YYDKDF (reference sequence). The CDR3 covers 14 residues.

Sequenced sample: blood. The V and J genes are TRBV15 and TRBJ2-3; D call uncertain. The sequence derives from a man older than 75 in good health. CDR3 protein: CATSRVSRTDTQYF. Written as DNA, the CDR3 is TGTGCCACCAGCAGAGTAAGCCGCACAGATACGCAGTATTTT.